Listed below are T cell receptor beta chains from one sample, sequenced in a study of T-cell reconstitution after alpha-beta-depleted transplantation in children. One entry per CDR3 protein, called by TCRdb with MiXCR from the PCR reads. This table holds a few hundred thousand distinct CDR3 sequences, under 15% found once. The sample was PBMCs, mostly from graft donor cells, taken 360 days after TCRalphabeta/CD19-depleted stem cell transplant. The receptor set was obtained from a male patient aged 10 to 17 who had a stem cell transplant for acute myeloid leukemia, so the T cells may come from the graft donor. The conserved cysteine and the conserved F or W are not part of the CDR3 here.

cdr3_length j_call v_call cdr3_aa
9 TRBJ1-5 TRBV28 ASSKTGSRH
14 TRBJ2-1 TRBV29-1 SVLTRLAPSGNEQF
14 TRBJ2-1 TRBV4-2 ASSQVEIGGSDEQF
13 TRBJ2-3 TRBV28 ASRTGVFSTDTQY
15 TRBJ2-7 TRBV25-1 ASSEGRGAPRPYEQY
13 TRBJ2-5 TRBV12-3/TRBV12-4 ASSFGEGVQETQY
14 TRBJ2-7 TRBV4-3 ASSQEMPGSSYEQY
15 TRBJ2-1 TRBV10-3 AISDRAGGESYNEQF
16 TRBJ2-5 TRBV4-2 ASSPLRLRQGAWETQY
12 TRBJ2-5 TRBV11-2 ASSFSHEQETQY
11 TRBJ2-1 TRBV9 ASSGLTDNEQF
15 TRBJ2-3 TRBV20-1 CATPPSSGRVGDTQY
13 TRBJ2-3 TRBV4-3 ASSQETGGTDTQY
11 TRBJ2-1 TRBV20-1 SAPPGYYNEQF
15 TRBJ2-2 TRBV7-2 ASSSRGLAGAGGELF
16 TRBJ2-7 TRBV7-2 ASSLAAPSGFLGYEQY
17 TRBJ1-5 TRBV6-2/TRBV6-3 ASSYSPGQGGFSNQPQH
15 TRBJ2-7 TRBV2 ASTQGTSGRLTYEQY
10 TRBJ2-2 TRBV12-3/TRBV12-4 ASREAAGELF
14 TRBJ2-1 TRBV7-6 ASSLELASAANEQF
12 TRBJ2-2 TRBV27 ASGDYPNTGELF
13 TRBJ2-7 TRBV28 ASGAWDRVSHEQY
12 TRBJ2-3 TRBV10-3 AVSHPAAPDTQY
12 TRBJ1-4 TRBV28 ASSSQGAREKLF
10 TRBJ2-7 TRBV28 ASTLGPYEQY
11 TRBJ2-3 TRBV29-1 SVVSGYTDTQY
12 TRBJ2-5 TRBV5-6 ASSLTGDQETQY
12 TRBJ2-5 TRBV29-1 SVRGGGTGETQY
12 TRBJ2-7 TRBV7-9 ASSQRTGNPLEY
13 TRBJ2-1 TRBV7-2 ASSLWTSGSEVRF
14 TRBJ2-7 TRBV29-1 SVEGGTSGRIYEQY
14 TRBJ2-1 TRBV20-1 SARVGRDRVHNEQF
11 TRBJ2-5 TRBV20-1 SARGQGKETQY
11 TRBJ2-3 TRBV9 ASTGASTDTQY
15 TRBJ2-7 TRBV20-1 SASTGGATSGVNEQY
8 TRBJ2-7 TRBV6-5 ATGAYEQY
17 TRBJ2-2 TRBV7-8 ASSSNRQALSSNTGELF
12 TRBJ1-6 TRBV7-3 ASSQSGAGSPLH
10 TRBJ1-1 TRBV28 ASSWDKYEAF
13 TRBJ2-2 TRBV5-1 ASSLVRTDTGELF
14 TRBJ2-5 TRBV24-1 ATSKTGGYEWETQY
14 TRBJ2-2 TRBV29-1 SVGPMGGERPGELF
14 TRBJ2-3 TRBV5-1 ASSVLMRGGTDTQY
12 TRBJ2-7 TRBV4-3 ASSQLLKTYEQY
15 TRBJ2-1 TRBV18 ASSPRTSGISYNEQF
11 TRBJ2-7 TRBV30 AWSQTSSYEQY
13 TRBJ2-3 TRBV9 ASSVSRLRTDTQY
15 TRBJ2-2 TRBV5-1 ASSSSPAGVNTGELF
11 TRBJ1-4 TRBV29-1 SVWTGTGEKLF
10 TRBJ2-4 TRBV28 ASSIGHNLQY
12 TRBJ1-2 TRBV11-2 ASSVGDSPGGYT
14 TRBJ2-1 TRBV27 ASSPEVSPLWDEQF
12 TRBJ2-3 TRBV5-4 ASSPSRGTDTQY
11 TRBJ2-3 TRBV6-6 ASSYVERDTQY
19 TRBJ1-2 TRBV27 ASSLSPARVANIKGRNGYT
14 TRBJ2-7 TRBV18 ASSPGQMQGSYEQY
10 TRBJ2-1 TRBV20-1 SAGYRESEQF
10 TRBJ2-1 TRBV12-3/TRBV12-4 ASSLSGRYQF
14 TRBJ2-3 TRBV5-1 ASAGVLSGSTDTQY
13 TRBJ1-2 TRBV10-3 AISESTGAYYGYT